The clone carrying this T cell receptor beta chain is a singleton in its sample. Its antigen remains unidentified. The sample comes from a study of cytomegalovirus exposure and HLA in healthy donors. General study results and limits: In a later analysis, common viral pathogens appeared linked to several of the most significant clusters. TRBV6-2, TRBV6-3 and some other V segments were excluded as indistinguishable. By HLA locus, TCR association rates varied in a later analysis, with DRB1 showing the most and HLA-C the fewest. A missense variant in DCLRE1C was later tied to TCR beta V- and J-gene trimming.

Germline values: CDR1 MNHNY, CDR2 SVGAGI (reference sequence). Trimming stripped 8 bases from V and 2 bases from J, with 15 bases between. The length of the CDR3 is 15 residues. A multiplex PCR was run with 60 Vbeta primers and 13 Jbeta primers. TCRdb's table, derived via immunoSEQ multiplex PCR, lists solely in-frame clones and lacks some. The table lists around 170,000 clones, 84% of them singletons. The specimen sequenced was PBMCs. The sequence was obtained from a woman aged 45-60 years in good health and CMV-seropositive. The chain recombines TRBV6-6 with TRBJ2-2; a weak D match, TRBD2 (6 bases). The CDR3 region is CASCVAGGNTGELFF. CDR3 DNA: TGTGCCAGCTGTGTTGCCGGGGGTAACACCGGGGAGCTGTTTTTT.